The sequence of this T cell receptor (beta chain) was determined in a study of T cell repertoires in cytomegalovirus infection. Study-wide results and limits: Clonotype analysis showed dominance of the ex vivo response by HLA-C-restricted CMV-specific TCR beta clonotypes.

TCRdb used MiXCR to reprocess the reads, holding one entry per CDR3 protein. The sample lists about 830,000 distinct CDR3 sequences; about 33% were seen once. A word on this clonotype: Its antigen is not known.

The receptor's source is a human donor in good health (CMV status not recorded). Some clones in this sample may be carry-over from other donors' samples. Sequencing used cultured CD8+ T cells from PBMCs, obtained from culture after CMV antigen stimulation.

CDR3 nucleotide sequence: TGTGCCAGCACACTAACCAGCGGGGGGGCCGATACGCAGTATTTT. The encoded protein is CASTLTSGGADTQYF. The chain employs TRBV6-6 and TRBJ2-3; 10 nucleotides align to TRBD2. The CDR3 is 15 amino acids. V lost 7 bases, J lost 6 bases, and 10 bases stayed unmatched. Looked up from germline, CDR1 is MNHNY and CDR2 is SVGAGI (reference sequence).